This TCR beta chain was found in a study of shared clonotypes between healthy human individuals. Study outcomes and limitations: Memory subsets generally showed smaller estimated richness than naive subsets did.

The junction had 6 bases not matched to a gene; V was cut back by 1 base and J by 5 bases. The CDR3 consists of 15 residues. The germline gives CDR1 SGHNT, CDR2 YYREEE (reference sequence). Only in-frame clones appear in the TCRdb table, and some are missing; sequencing was by immunoSEQ multiplex PCR. The repertoire holds roughly 1,500,000 clones, with approximately 98% as singletons. Worth noting for this clone: The antigen is undetermined.

This sequence joins TRBV5-4 and TRBJ2-7; 10 nucleotides line up with TRBD2. The sequencing sample was made of naive CD4+ T cells sorted from blood. The subset is: CD45RA+ positively selected. The source is a man in his thirties or forties in good health. The DNA of the CDR3 is TGTGCCAGCAGCTTGTCAAGCGGGAGGGTGAACGAGCAGTACTTC. This encodes CASSLSSGRVNEQYF. The complete variable domain, with remaining parts taken from reference TRBV5-4 and TRBJ2-7, reads ETGVTQSPTHLIKTRGQQVTLRCSSQSGHNTVSWYQQALGQGPQFIFQYYREEENGRGNFPPRFSGLQFPNYSSELNVNALELDDSALYLCASSLSSGRVNEQYFGPGTRLTVT.